Listed below are T cell receptor beta chains from one sample, sequenced in a study of cytomegalovirus exposure and HLA in healthy donors. The protocol was immunoSEQ multiplex PCR, while the TCRdb copy is restricted to in-frame clones and leaves out a portion. The sample lists 150,000 to 200,000 clones; 80% to 85% were seen once. Sequences were obtained from PBMCs. All receptors derive from a boy aged 2-15 years in good health and CMV-seronegative. Both conserved end residues are part of each CDR3. The D gene is left open where the match is weak. Only some rows state a clone size, as once, few, many or a class for expanded clones.

D: TRBD1
V: TRBV27
size: -
J: TRBJ1-2
DNA: TGTGCCAGCAGTTCGACAATCCGGACAGGGCTTCTCACTAACTATGGCTACACCTTC
CDR3: CASSSTIRTGLLTNYGYTF

D: TRBD2
V: TRBV2
size: once
J: TRBJ2-1
DNA: TGTGCCAGCAGGATCGCGGGAGAAACGTTCTTC
CDR3: CASRIAGETFF

D: TRBD1
V: TRBV25-1
size: -
J: TRBJ2-1
DNA: TGTGCCAGCAGTGACCCCGACAGGGGGCGGAAATATGAGCAGTTCTTC
CDR3: CASSDPDRGRKYEQFF

D: -
V: TRBV28
size: -
J: TRBJ1-2
DNA: TGTGCCAGCAGTTTACCGCGGGGCTATGGCTACACCTTC
CDR3: CASSLPRGYGYTF

D: -
V: TRBV4-2
size: -
J: TRBJ1-3
DNA: TGTGCCAGCAGCCAAGATAACAGTTTCTCTGGAAACACCATATATTTT
CDR3: CASSQDNSFSGNTIYF

D: TRBD2
V: TRBV2
size: -
J: TRBJ2-7
DNA: TGTGCCAGCAGCCCGGGACTAGCGGGAGGACTCTACGAGCAGTACTTC
CDR3: CASSPGLAGGLYEQYF

D: -
V: TRBV4-1
size: -
J: TRBJ2-5
DNA: TGCGCCAGCAGCCAAGACGGAGCACGGGAGACCCAGTACTTC
CDR3: CASSQDGARETQYF

D: TRBD1
V: TRBV18
size: -
J: TRBJ1-1
DNA: TGTGCCAGCTCACCAGTTCCGGGACAGCCAAACACTGAAGCTTTCTTT
CDR3: CASSPVPGQPNTEAFF

D: TRBD2
V: TRBV2
size: -
J: TRBJ2-1
DNA: TGTGCCAGCACCGGGGGGAGCGGGAGGAACAATGAGCAGTTCTTC
CDR3: CASTGGSGRNNEQFF

D: TRBD2
V: TRBV5-1
size: -
J: TRBJ2-5
DNA: TGCGCCAGCCAAGAGCGGGAGATCGAAAAGACCCAGTACTTC
CDR3: CASQEREIEKTQYF

D: TRBD1
V: TRBV28
size: -
J: TRBJ2-7
DNA: TGTGCCAGCAGTTTACGGGGGACAGGGGACTACGAGCAGTACTTC
CDR3: CASSLRGTGDYEQYF

D: -
V: TRBV7-5
size: -
J: TRBJ2-1
DNA: TGTGCCAGAAGCTTAAACGCCCGTAGCTACGGCTACAATGAGCAGTTCTTC
CDR3: CARSLNARSYGYNEQFF

D: -
V: TRBV18
size: -
J: TRBJ1-2
DNA: TGTGCCAGCTCACCAGGAGTATGGAGCCGTTATGGCTACACCTTC
CDR3: CASSPGVWSRYGYTF

D: -
V: TRBV28
size: -
J: TRBJ2-2
DNA: TGTGCCAGCAGTTCCCTAGGCGCCGGGGAGCTGTTTTTT
CDR3: CASSSLGAGELFF

D: -
V: TRBV28
size: -
J: TRBJ2-7
DNA: TGTGCCAGCATCGGACAACCGAGCTCCTACGAGCAGTACTTC
CDR3: CASIGQPSSYEQYF

D: -
V: TRBV7-9
size: -
J: TRBJ1-1
DNA: TGTGCCAGCAGCTTCCACAGGGTGAGCCAAATGAACACTGAAGCTTTCTTT
CDR3: CASSFHRVSQMNTEAFF

D: TRBD1
V: TRBV5-4
size: -
J: TRBJ1-5
DNA: TGTGCCAGCAGCTGGGACAGGGCTACTCAGCCCCAGCATTTT
CDR3: CASSWDRATQPQHF

D: TRBD2
V: TRBV29-1
size: -
J: TRBJ2-3
DNA: TGCAGCGCCGAGACTAGCGAGAGCCCCAGCACAGATACGCAGTATTTT
CDR3: CSAETSESPSTDTQYF

D: -
V: TRBV4-2
size: -
J: TRBJ1-1
DNA: TGTGCCAGCAGCCAAGGGGCCCATCAGGGAAGAACTGAAGCTTTCTTT
CDR3: CASSQGAHQGRTEAFF

D: TRBD1
V: TRBV7-9
size: -
J: TRBJ1-2
DNA: TGTGCCAGCAGCCATACAGGGGTGAGGGACTATGGCTACACCTTC
CDR3: CASSHTGVRDYGYTF

D: TRBD2
V: TRBV7-9
size: once
J: TRBJ2-2
DNA: TGTGCCAGCAGCTTAGGAGGACTAGCGGTGCGCGCCGGGGAGCTGTTTTTT
CDR3: CASSLGGLAVRAGELFF

D: -
V: TRBV5-1
size: once
J: TRBJ1-3
DNA: TGCGCCAGCAGCCCTAGGTGGAGTACTGGAAACACCATATATTTT
CDR3: CASSPRWSTGNTIYF

D: TRBD1
V: TRBV4-1
size: -
J: TRBJ1-1
DNA: TGCGCCAGCAGCCAGGAAACCGGGACAGGGGCAATGGGCACTGAAGCTTTCTTT
CDR3: CASSQETGTGAMGTEAFF

D: TRBD2
V: TRBV9
size: -
J: TRBJ2-5
DNA: TGTGCCAGCAGCGCTAGCGGGAGGGCCCCCCAAGAGACCCAGTACTTC
CDR3: CASSASGRAPQETQYF

D: -
V: TRBV9
size: -
J: TRBJ2-5
DNA: TGTGCCAGCAGCGTAGGGGGAGACTACCAAGAGACCCAGTACTTC
CDR3: CASSVGGDYQETQYF

D: TRBD1
V: TRBV19
size: -
J: TRBJ1-2
DNA: TGTGCCAGTAGTATAGCCCCGGGACAGCTATTC
CDR3: CASSIAPGQLF

D: -
V: TRBV11-1
size: -
J: TRBJ2-7
DNA: TGTGCCAGCAGCTTAAGGGTCGGGACTTACGAGCAGTACTTC
CDR3: CASSLRVGTYEQYF

D: -
V: TRBV2
size: -
J: TRBJ2-5
DNA: TGTGCCAGCAGTATCGGGACTCACCAAGAGACCCAGTACTTC
CDR3: CASSIGTHQETQYF

D: TRBD2
V: TRBV7-9
size: -
J: TRBJ2-3
DNA: TGTGCCAGCAGCTTAGATAGCGGGAGGGCCTTCGATACGCAGTATTTT
CDR3: CASSLDSGRAFDTQYF

D: -
V: TRBV7-8
size: -
J: TRBJ1-1
DNA: TGTGCCAGCAGCTTATCCAGGGGATCTGAAGCTTTCTTT
CDR3: CASSLSRGSEAFF

D: -
V: TRBV11-2
size: once
J: TRBJ2-2
DNA: TGTGCCAGCAGCCCCCGCGGGACGAACACCGGGGAGCTGTTTTTT
CDR3: CASSPRGTNTGELFF

D: -
V: TRBV6-5
size: few
J: TRBJ1-2
DNA: TGTGCCAGCAGAAGACAGAACTATGGCTACACCTTC
CDR3: CASRRQNYGYTF

D: TRBD1
V: TRBV12-5
size: once
J: TRBJ2-1
DNA: TGTGCTAGTGGTTTGGTATTCCCGCACGGACAGGGAACCTACAATGAGCAGTTCTTC
CDR3: CASGLVFPHGQGTYNEQFF

D: -
V: TRBV30
size: -
J: TRBJ1-3
DNA: TGTGCCTGGAGCCCGGTCAGTCCAGGCTCTGGAAACACCATATATTTT
CDR3: CAWSPVSPGSGNTIYF

D: -
V: TRBV9
size: -
J: TRBJ2-2
DNA: TGTGCCAGCAGCGAACAGGGTTTGAAGCTGTTTTTT
CDR3: CASSEQGLKLFF

D: TRBD2
V: TRBV2
size: -
J: TRBJ2-7
DNA: TGTGCCAGCAGTGAAGGGAGGGCTAGCGGGAGAAACGAGCAGTACTTC
CDR3: CASSEGRASGRNEQYF

D: TRBD1
V: TRBV4-2
size: few
J: TRBJ1-5
DNA: TGTGCCAGCAGCCAAGTTGGGACAGCGTGGGCGCCCCAGCATTTT
CDR3: CASSQVGTAWAPQHF

D: -
V: TRBV18
size: -
J: TRBJ1-5
DNA: TGTGCCAGCTCAGGGACACGAGATAGCAATCAGCCCCAGCATTTT
CDR3: CASSGTRDSNQPQHF

D: TRBD1
V: TRBV6-6
size: -
J: TRBJ1-2
DNA: TGTGCCAGCACCCCGTTGACAGGGAGGAACTATGGCTACACCTTC
CDR3: CASTPLTGRNYGYTF

D: TRBD1
V: TRBV4-2
size: -
J: TRBJ1-2
DNA: TGTGCCAGCAGGACAGGGACTAACTATGGCTACACCTTC
CDR3: CASRTGTNYGYTF

D: TRBD2
V: TRBV19
size: -
J: TRBJ2-7
DNA: TGTGCCACCAAGGGAGGCACTAGCGGGATCTACGAGCAGTACTTC
CDR3: CATKGGTSGIYEQYF

D: -
V: TRBV18
size: -
J: TRBJ2-7
DNA: TGTGCCAGCTCATCTCCGGGACACTTAACCTACGAGCAGTACTTC
CDR3: CASSSPGHLTYEQYF

D: -
V: TRBV4-2
size: -
J: TRBJ2-1
DNA: TGTGCCAGCAGCCAAGATTTATGGGACTTAGCCTACAATGAGCAGTTCTTC
CDR3: CASSQDLWDLAYNEQFF

D: -
V: TRBV29-1
size: -
J: TRBJ1-3
DNA: TGCAGCGTACAGGGAGCTCTCTCTGGAAACACCATATATTTT
CDR3: CSVQGALSGNTIYF

D: -
V: TRBV30
size: -
J: TRBJ1-1
DNA: TGTGCCTGGAGTCCGGGGAGGGACACTGAAGCTTTCTTT
CDR3: CAWSPGRDTEAFF

D: TRBD1
V: TRBV27
size: -
J: TRBJ2-3
DNA: TGTGCCAGCAGTTTTCTGTTTCGCGCGCGACGGGACAGGGGTTCAGATACGCAGTATTTT
CDR3: CASSFLFRARRDRGSDTQYF

D: TRBD2
V: TRBV19
size: -
J: TRBJ2-7
DNA: TGTGCCAGTAGTCCGCCGGGACTAGCGGGAGGACTGGGCTACTACGAGCAGTACTTC
CDR3: CASSPPGLAGGLGYYEQYF

D: -
V: TRBV28
size: -
J: TRBJ2-7
DNA: TGTGCCAGCAGTTTAGGGGCAGGGCTCCCTACCTACGAGCAGTACTTC
CDR3: CASSLGAGLPTYEQYF

D: TRBD2
V: TRBV27
size: -
J: TRBJ2-2
DNA: TGTGCCAGCAAGGGCGGGAGGGCCACCGGGGAGCTGTTTTTT
CDR3: CASKGGRATGELFF

D: -
V: TRBV5-3
size: -
J: TRBJ2-1
DNA: TGTGCCAGAAGCGGGGCCGACGTAAACTACAATGAGCAGTTCTTC
CDR3: CARSGADVNYNEQFF

D: -
V: TRBV6-5
size: few
J: TRBJ2-7
DNA: TGTGCCAGCATGGACAGTCTGGCAATCTACGAGCAGTACTTC
CDR3: CASMDSLAIYEQYF